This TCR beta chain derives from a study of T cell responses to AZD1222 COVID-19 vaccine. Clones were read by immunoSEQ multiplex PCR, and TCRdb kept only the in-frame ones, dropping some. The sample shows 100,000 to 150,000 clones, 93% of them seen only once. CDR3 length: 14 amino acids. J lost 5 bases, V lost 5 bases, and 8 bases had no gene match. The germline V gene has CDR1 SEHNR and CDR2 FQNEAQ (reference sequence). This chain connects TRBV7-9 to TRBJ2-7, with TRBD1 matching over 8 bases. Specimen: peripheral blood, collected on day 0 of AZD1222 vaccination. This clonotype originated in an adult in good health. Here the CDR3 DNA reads TGTGCCAGCAGCCACGAGACAGGGGCCCACGAGCAGTACTTC. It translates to CASSHETGAHEQYF.